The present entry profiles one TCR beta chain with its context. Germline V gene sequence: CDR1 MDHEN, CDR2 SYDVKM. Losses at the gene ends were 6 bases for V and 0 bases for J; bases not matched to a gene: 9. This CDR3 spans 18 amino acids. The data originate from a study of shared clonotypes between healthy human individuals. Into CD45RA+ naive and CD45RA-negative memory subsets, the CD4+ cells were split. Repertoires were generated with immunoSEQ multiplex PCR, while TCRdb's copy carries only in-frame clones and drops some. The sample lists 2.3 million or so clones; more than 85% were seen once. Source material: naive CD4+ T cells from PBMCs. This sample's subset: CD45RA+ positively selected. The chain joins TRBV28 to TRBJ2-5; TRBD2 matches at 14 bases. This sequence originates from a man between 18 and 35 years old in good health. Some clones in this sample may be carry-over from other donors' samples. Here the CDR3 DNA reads TGTGCCAGCAGCTCTGGGACTAGCGGGAGCTGGTACCAAGAGACCCAGTACTTC. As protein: CASSSGTSGSWYQETQYF.